Below, 4 T cell receptor beta chains from the same sample are listed, as sequenced in a study of T cell responses to AZD1222 COVID-19 vaccine. Sequenced by immunoSEQ multiplex PCR; TCRdb stores in-frame clones only, minus some. The sample has more than 95,000 clones, approximately 85% seen once. Sequences were derived from peripheral blood, sampled on day 0 of MenACWY control vaccination. The receptors shown here come from an adult in good health.

J is TRBJ1-2 and V is TRBV7-9; D is unclear. This CDR3 spans 13 amino acids. Germline V lookup: CDR1 SEHNR, CDR2 FQNEAQ (reference sequence). Trimming left V 5 bases short and J 8 bases short, with 15 bases between. CDR3 DNA sequence: TGTGCCAGCAGCCCTGACGGCGTAGGAGGCTACACCTTC. This gives the protein CASSPDGVGGYTF.

The J gene is TRBJ1-6, the V gene TRBV30; D uncertain. The CDR3 is 15 residues long. The germline CDR1 and CDR2 sequences are GTSNPN and SVGIG (reference sequence). V was trimmed by 0 bases and J by 7 bases, leaving 13 bases between them. The CDR3 DNA reads as TGTGCCTGGAGTGTACGTAAGGGCTCCAATTCACCCCTCCACTTT. It specifies CAWSVRKGSNSPLHF.

The genes are TRBV27 and TRBJ1-5; D possibly corresponds to TRBD1 (6 bases). V was shortened by 5 bases and J by 0 bases, with 11 bases between the two germline ends. In germline, CDR1 is MNHEY, CDR2 SMNVEV (reference sequence). The CDR3 is 15 amino acids. The CDR3 region is CASSQDSFSNQPQHF. Written as DNA, the CDR3 is TGTGCCAGCAGTCAGGACAGTTTTAGCAATCAGCCCCAGCATTTT.

V gene TRBV6-5 combines with J gene TRBJ1-2; D might be TRBD1 (5 bases). The germline V gene has CDR1 MNHEY and CDR2 SVGAGI. This CDR3 comprises 16 residues. V lost 0 bases to trimming and J lost 3 bases, with 14 bases between them. The chain's CDR3 is CASSYSGQGGYYGYTF. Here the CDR3 DNA reads TGTGCCAGCAGTTACTCGGGGCAGGGAGGCTACTATGGCTACACCTTC.